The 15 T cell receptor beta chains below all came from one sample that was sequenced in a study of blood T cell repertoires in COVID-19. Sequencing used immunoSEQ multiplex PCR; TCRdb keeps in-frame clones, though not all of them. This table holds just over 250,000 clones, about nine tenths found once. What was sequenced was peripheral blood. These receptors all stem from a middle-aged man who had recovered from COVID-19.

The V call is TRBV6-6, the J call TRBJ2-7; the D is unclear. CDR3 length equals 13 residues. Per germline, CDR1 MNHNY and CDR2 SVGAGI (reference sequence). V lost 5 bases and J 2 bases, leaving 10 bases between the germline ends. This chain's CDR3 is CASSDNGAYEQYF. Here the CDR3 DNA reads TGTGCCAGCAGTGATAACGGAGCCTACGAGCAGTACTTC.

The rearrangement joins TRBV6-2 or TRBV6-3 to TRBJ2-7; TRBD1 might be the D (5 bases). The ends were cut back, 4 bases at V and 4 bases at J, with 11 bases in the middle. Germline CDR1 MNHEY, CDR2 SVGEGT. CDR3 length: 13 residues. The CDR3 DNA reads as TGTGCCAGCAGTTTGTTGGGGCGATACGAGCAGTACTTC. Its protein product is CASSLLGRYEQYF.

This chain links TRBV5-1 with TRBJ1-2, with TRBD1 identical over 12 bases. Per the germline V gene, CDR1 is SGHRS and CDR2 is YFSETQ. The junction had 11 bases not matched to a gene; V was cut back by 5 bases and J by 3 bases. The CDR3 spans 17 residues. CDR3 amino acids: CASRTEAGTGGDYGYTF. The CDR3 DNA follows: TGCGCCAGCAGAACGGAAGCCGGGACAGGGGGCGACTATGGCTACACCTTC.

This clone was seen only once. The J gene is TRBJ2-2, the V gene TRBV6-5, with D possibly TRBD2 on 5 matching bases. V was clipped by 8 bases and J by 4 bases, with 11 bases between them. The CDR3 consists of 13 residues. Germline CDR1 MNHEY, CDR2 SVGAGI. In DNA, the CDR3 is TGTGCCAGCTGTCCGGGGTTCACCGGGGAGCTGTTTTTT. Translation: CASCPGFTGELFF.

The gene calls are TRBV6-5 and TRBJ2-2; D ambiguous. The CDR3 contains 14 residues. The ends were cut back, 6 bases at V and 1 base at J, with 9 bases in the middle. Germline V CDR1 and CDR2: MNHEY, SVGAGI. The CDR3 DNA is TGTGCCAGCAGGTTGCGGAGGAACACCGGGGAGCTGTTTTTT. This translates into CASRLRRNTGELFF.

CDR3 amino acids: CASSATGGTSYNEQFF. CDR3 coding DNA: TGTGCCAGCAGTGCCACGGGGGGCACCTCCTACAATGAGCAGTTCTTC. This sequence joins TRBV6-2 or TRBV6-3 and TRBJ2-1, with D maybe TRBD2 (7 bases). The length of the CDR3 is 16 residues. The germline V gene encodes CDR1 MNHEY and CDR2 SVGEGT. Trimming took 5 bases from V and 0 from J, leaving 14 bases between them.

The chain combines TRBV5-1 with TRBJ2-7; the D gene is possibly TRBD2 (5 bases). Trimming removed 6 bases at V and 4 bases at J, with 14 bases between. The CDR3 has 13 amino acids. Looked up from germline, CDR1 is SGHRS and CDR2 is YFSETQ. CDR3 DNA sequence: TGCGCCAGCACCGAGGGCAGCGGTTACGAGCAGTACTTC. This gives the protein CASTEGSGYEQYF.

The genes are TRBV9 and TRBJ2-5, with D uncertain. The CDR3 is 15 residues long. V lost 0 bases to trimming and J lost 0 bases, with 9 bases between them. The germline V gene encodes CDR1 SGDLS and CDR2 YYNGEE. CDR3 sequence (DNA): TGTGCCAGCAGCGTAGACAGTTCATACCAAGAGACCCAGTACTTC. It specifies CASSVDSSYQETQYF.

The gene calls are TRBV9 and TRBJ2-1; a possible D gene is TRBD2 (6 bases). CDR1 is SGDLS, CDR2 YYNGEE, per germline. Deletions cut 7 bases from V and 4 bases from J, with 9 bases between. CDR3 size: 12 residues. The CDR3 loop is CASEGGYNEQFF. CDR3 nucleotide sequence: TGTGCCAGCGAGGGAGGTTACAATGAGCAGTTCTTC.

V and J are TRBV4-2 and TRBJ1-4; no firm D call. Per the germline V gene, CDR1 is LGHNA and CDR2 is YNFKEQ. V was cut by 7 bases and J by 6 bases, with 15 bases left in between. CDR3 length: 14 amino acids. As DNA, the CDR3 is TGTGCCAGCACCCTGGGGAGGAGCGATGAAAAACTGTTTTTT. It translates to CASTLGRSDEKLFF.

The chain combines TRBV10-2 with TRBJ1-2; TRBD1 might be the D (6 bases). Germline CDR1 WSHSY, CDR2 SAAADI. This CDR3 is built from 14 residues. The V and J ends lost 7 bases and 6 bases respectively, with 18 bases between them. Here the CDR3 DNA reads TGCGCCAGCAATCCGGGACAAGGTACTCATGGCTACACCTTC. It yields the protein CASNPGQGTHGYTF.

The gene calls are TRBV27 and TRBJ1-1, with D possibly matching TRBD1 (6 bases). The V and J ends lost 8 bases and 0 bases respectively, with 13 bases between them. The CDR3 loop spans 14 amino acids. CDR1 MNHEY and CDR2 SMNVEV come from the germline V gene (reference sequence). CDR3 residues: CASGEGGMNTEAFF. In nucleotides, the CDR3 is TGTGCCAGCGGGGAGGGGGGGATGAACACTGAAGCTTTCTTT.

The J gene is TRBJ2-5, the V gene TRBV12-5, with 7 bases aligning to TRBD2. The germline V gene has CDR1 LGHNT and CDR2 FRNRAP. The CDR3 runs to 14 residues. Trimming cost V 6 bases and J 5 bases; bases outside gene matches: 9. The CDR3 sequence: CASGRTGGRETQYF. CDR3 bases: TGTGCTAGTGGACGAACGGGGGGACGGGAGACCCAGTACTTC.

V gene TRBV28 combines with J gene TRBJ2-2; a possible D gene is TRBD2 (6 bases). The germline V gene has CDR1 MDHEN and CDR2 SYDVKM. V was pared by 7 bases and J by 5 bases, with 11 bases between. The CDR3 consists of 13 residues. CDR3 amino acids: CASTLGLTGELFF. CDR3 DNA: TGTGCCAGCACCCTGGGACTTACCGGGGAGCTGTTTTTT.

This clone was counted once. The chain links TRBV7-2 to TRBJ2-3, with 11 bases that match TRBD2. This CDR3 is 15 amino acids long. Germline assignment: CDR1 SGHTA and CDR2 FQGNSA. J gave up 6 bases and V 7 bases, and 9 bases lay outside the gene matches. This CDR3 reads CASTLLAGEGDTQYF. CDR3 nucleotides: TGTGCCAGCACCCTACTAGCGGGAGAGGGGGATACGCAGTATTTT.